This T cell receptor (beta chain) was found in a study of beta chain features in type 1 diabetes. About the study: Age and gender were similar between patients and healthy donors, as were cell yields. Over all samples combined, 107,917,701 sorted cells were examined.

Study-level findings and limits: Moderate but significant shortening of TCRB CDR3s was recorded in all four CD4+ subsets from Type 1 diabetes patients. Within the patient group, naive, central memory and Treg TCRB repertoires appeared more similar to each other than within healthy donors.

This CDR3 has 13 residues. Trimming pared 5 bases from V and 6 bases from J, leaving 11 bases between. Germline values: CDR1 ENHRY, CDR2 SYGVKD. A note on this clone: Its cognate antigen is unknown.

Expressed TCRB transcripts were sequenced because the entire RNA isolate underwent reverse transcription. Repertoires were generated with immunoSEQ multiplex PCR, while TCRdb's copy carries only in-frame clones and drops some. In the table there are around 430,000 clones, around 30% of which are singletons. This sequence joins TRBV10-3 and TRBJ2-1; no reliable D call. The sequenced material came from naive CD4+ T cells from blood. This clonotype originated in a man younger than 30 in good health. CDR3 sequence: CAISLGQANEQFF. The CDR3 coding sequence is TGTGCCATCAGTCTTGGCCAAGCCAATGAGCAGTTCTTC.